Following are 30 T cell receptor beta chains from one sample sequenced in a study of graft-versus-host responses after intestinal transplantation. Graft samples were processed, releasing intraepithelial and lamina propria lymphocytes. Profiled with immunoSEQ multiplex PCR; TCRdb holds only in-frame clones, not every one. The table includes roughly 6,000 clones, 69% detected once. The sequencing here drew on ileum tissue, taken roughly 290 days after intestinal transplant. The receptor set was obtained from a human patient who received an intestinal transplant, so some T cells may come from the graft donor.

The genes are TRBV6-4 and TRBJ1-2; D unresolved. In germline, CDR1 is MRHNA, CDR2 SNTAGT. Deletions cut 2 bases from V and 3 bases from J, with 4 bases between. This CDR3 contains 12 residues. CDR3 in amino acids: CASSDGHYGYTF. In DNA, the CDR3 is TGTGCCAGCAGTGACGGGCACTATGGCTACACCTTC.

V gene TRBV4-2 combines with J gene TRBJ1-4; a possible D gene is TRBD1 (5 bases). From germline, CDR1 is LGHNA and CDR2 YNFKEQ. The CDR3 totals 15 residues. V lost 5 bases and J 7 bases, leaving 17 bases between the germline ends. For the CDR3, the DNA is TGTGCCAGCAGCTTGGAGGGGCCCGTCTCTGAAAAACTGTTTTTT. This encodes CASSLEGPVSEKLFF.

J is TRBJ1-1 and V is TRBV18; TRBD1 aligns across 9 bases. CDR1 is KGHSH, CDR2 LQKENI, per germline. The CDR3 sequence is 15 residues long. J lost 2 bases, V lost 4 bases, and 5 bases had no gene match. This CDR3 reads CASSRDRVGNTEAFF. CDR3 in DNA: TGTGCCAGCTCACGGGACAGGGTAGGAAACACTGAAGCTTTCTTT.

V is TRBV28 and J is TRBJ2-7; 7 positions agree with TRBD1. Germline V gene data show CDR1 as MDHEN and CDR2 as SYDVKM. V lost 6 bases, J lost 6 bases, and 8 bases stayed unmatched. The CDR3 consists of 13 residues. The DNA for the CDR3 is TGTGCCAGCAGCCCCCACCGACAGGGCGAGCAGTACTTC. This encodes CASSPHRQGEQYF.

This chain links TRBV30 with TRBJ1-5; tentatively, D is TRBD1 (6 bases). The ends were cut back, 6 bases at V and 5 bases at J, with 11 bases in the middle. Per germline, CDR1 GTSNPN and CDR2 SVGIG (reference sequence). The CDR3 has 12 residues. The CDR3 coding sequence is TGTGCCTGCGGACAGACCCATCAGCCCCAGCATTTT. It is translated as CACGQTHQPQHF.

V and J are TRBV9 and TRBJ2-1; TRBD2 matches 7 bases. V lost 0 bases and J lost 8; bases outside the gene matches: 8. This CDR3 is built from 15 residues. Germline CDR1 is SGDLS and CDR2 is YYNGEE. CDR3 protein: CASSVGLAGNYEQFF. The DNA of the CDR3 is TGTGCCAGCAGCGTAGGACTAGCCGGGAATTATGAGCAGTTCTTC.

The chain has TRBV4-1 and TRBJ2-1; no reliable D call. CDR3 length equals 15 residues. Trimming took 7 bases from V and 0 from J, leaving 13 bases between them. Germline-derived CDR1 and CDR2 are MGHRA and YSYEKL. The CDR3 DNA reads as TGCGCCAGCACCAGACTCCCGAGCTCCTACAATGAGCAGTTCTTC. Translating it yields CASTRLPSSYNEQFF.

Only a few counts were recorded for this clone. Here the CDR3 DNA reads TGTGCCAGCGTATTGACTAGCGGACCCTACGAGCAGTACTTC. Translation: CASVLTSGPYEQYF. The chain has TRBV6-1 and TRBJ2-7; 9 bases fit TRBD2. The V segment lost 8 bases and the J segment 2 bases; nucleotides outside the gene matches: 7. Germline CDR1 is MNHNS and CDR2 is SASEGT. There are 14 residues in the CDR3.

V gene TRBV18 combines with J gene TRBJ2-3; D possibly corresponds to TRBD2 (6 bases). Germline CDR1 reads KGHSH; CDR2 reads LQKENI. CDR3 length equals 15 residues. V shed 2 bases and J shed 3 bases, with 12 bases lying between them. CDR3 sequence: CASSPATSGTDTQYF. As DNA, the CDR3 is TGTGCCAGCTCACCAGCGACTAGTGGAACAGATACGCAGTATTTT.

The chain links TRBV7-9 to TRBJ2-2; D uncertain. There are 15 residues in the CDR3. Germline V CDR1 and CDR2: SEHNR, FQNEAQ (reference sequence). Trimming pared 4 bases from V and 1 base from J, leaving 10 bases between. In nucleotides, the CDR3 is TGTGCCAGCAGCTGGTGGGCCCGGAACACCGGGGAGCTGTTTTTT. Its translation: CASSWWARNTGELFF. Looking up the rest from reference TRBV7-9 and TRBJ2-2 gives the full variable domain: DTGVSQNPRHKITKRGQNVTFRCDPISEHNRLYWYRQTLGQGPEFLTYFQNEAQLEKSRLLSDRFSAERPKGSFSTLEIQRTEQGDSAMYLCASSWWARNTGELFFGEGSRLTVL.

This clone occurred a few times. This chain uses TRBV12-5 with TRBJ1-6; D unresolved. This CDR3 region has 14 residues. Germline CDR1 reads LGHNT; CDR2 reads FRNRAP. V gave up 7 bases and J gave up 4 bases, with 11 bases separating them. The CDR3 spells CASAPWEYNSPLHF. The CDR3 nucleotides read TGTGCTAGTGCCCCCTGGGAGTATAATTCACCCCTCCACTTT.

The chain has TRBV9 and TRBJ2-7; D perhaps matches TRBD1 (6 bases). V lost 0 bases and J lost 6, with 16 bases in between. Germline V CDR1 and CDR2: SGDLS, YYNGEE. CDR3 size: 15 residues. The CDR3 coding sequence is TGTGCCAGCAGCGTAGGGCAGGGGTCAACGGCCGAGCAGTACTTC. It is translated as CASSVGQGSTAEQYF.

V is TRBV6-5 and J is TRBJ2-7; 8 bases match TRBD1. The CDR3 runs 15 residues. Germline V lookup: CDR1 MNHEY, CDR2 SVGAGI. Trimming at V came to 2 bases and at J to 4 bases, leaving 7 bases not matched to a gene. CDR3 nucleotide sequence: TGTGCCAGCAGTTACGCAGCAGGGGGCATTTACGAGCAGTACTTC. Protein sequence: CASSYAAGGIYEQYF.

The chain carries TRBV7-4 and TRBJ1-3; 8 bases are a match to TRBD1. This CDR3 has 14 residues. V was clipped by 4 bases and J by 7 bases; unmatched bases: 6. Germline-derived CDR1 and CDR2 are SGHVT and SQSDAQ. The CDR3 sequence: CASSSIRQGNTIYF. CDR3 DNA sequence: TGTGCCAGCAGCTCCATTCGACAGGGGAACACCATATATTTT.

This clone was found a few times. The V call is TRBV13, the J call TRBJ2-7, with 7 bases lining up with TRBD2. The length of the CDR3 is 15 residues. Germline loops: CDR1 PRHDT, CDR2 FYEKMQ (reference sequence). With V trimmed by 3 bases and J by 0 bases, 5 bases remained unmatched. This CDR3 reads CASSFTSASSYEQYF. The CDR3 nucleotides are TGTGCCAGCAGCTTCACTAGCGCGTCCTCCTACGAGCAGTACTTC.

The gene calls are TRBV10-2 and TRBJ2-1, with D perhaps TRBD2 (5 bases). CDR3 length equals 14 residues. In germline, CDR1 is WSHSY, CDR2 SAAADI. Between the trimmed V and J ends, which lost 10 bases and 1 base, there was a span of 14 bases. Here the CDR3 reads CATDPGSSYNEQFF. CDR3 nucleotide sequence: TGCGCCACCGATCCGGGATCGTCCTACAATGAGCAGTTCTTC.

The V gene is TRBV7-2, the J gene TRBJ2-7; D gene uncertain. V lost 1 base, J lost 0 bases, and 13 bases lay in between. CDR1 and CDR2 (germline): SGHTA, FQGNSA. The CDR3 loop spans 16 amino acids. The CDR3 spells CASSLGFHGFSYEQYF. Written as DNA, the CDR3 is TGTGCCAGCAGCTTAGGTTTCCATGGGTTCTCCTACGAGCAGTACTTC.

The genes are TRBV6-5 and TRBJ1-3, with a tentative D call TRBD1 (6 bases). The germline V gene encodes CDR1 MNHEY and CDR2 SVGAGI. The CDR3 runs to 15 residues. The germline V and J ends were trimmed by 2 bases and 8 bases, with 16 bases remaining between them. The CDR3: CASSYTGSQGDTIYF. The CDR3 DNA follows: TGTGCCAGCAGTTACACAGGGTCCCAGGGCGACACCATATATTTT.

CDR3 protein: CASSRGVDTQYF. CDR3 nucleotide sequence: TGTGCCAGCAGCCGGGGGGTAGATACGCAGTATTTT. The V gene is TRBV9, the J gene TRBJ2-3; 7 positions match TRBD2. CDR1 is SGDLS and CDR2 is YYNGEE in the germline V gene. The V gene end was trimmed by 4 bases and the J gene end by 5 bases; junction bases not matched to a gene: 1. CDR3 size: 12 residues.

The gene calls are TRBV25-1 and TRBJ1-6, with D hard to call. This CDR3 has 13 residues. Germline V gene data show CDR1 as MGHDK and CDR2 as SYGVNS. Trimming cost V 1 base and J 10 bases, with 8 bases left between them. The CDR3 loop reads CASSEFKGSPLHF. The CDR3 DNA reads TGTGCCAGCAGTGAATTTAAGGGCTCACCCCTCCACTTT.

The chain employs TRBV14 and TRBJ1-4; D not resolved. Germline-derived CDR1 and CDR2 are SGHDN and FVKESK. The V and J ends lost 1 base and 14 bases respectively, with 17 bases between them. The CDR3 totals 14 residues. The CDR3, as DNA: TGTGCCAGCAGCCAAGCGCCCCGCTCGAAAGGGCTGTTTTTT. Translating it yields CASSQAPRSKGLFF.

This clone turned up a few times. This chain uses TRBV7-2 with TRBJ2-2; D is perhaps TRBD1 or TRBD2 (5 bases each). V was trimmed by 1 base and J by 7 bases, leaving 10 bases between them. Germline V lookup: CDR1 SGHTA, CDR2 FQGNSA. The CDR3 runs 14 residues. The CDR3 reads CASSLVRGGGELFF. The DNA of the CDR3 is TGTGCCAGCAGCTTAGTCCGTGGGGGCGGGGAGCTGTTTTTT.

The CDR3 protein is CASSPATELFF. The CDR3 region has the DNA TGTGCCAGCTCACCGGCCACGGAGCTGTTTTTT. V and J are TRBV18 and TRBJ2-2, with D uncertain. V was trimmed by 3 bases and J by 10 bases, leaving 6 bases between them. Germline CDR1 KGHSH, CDR2 LQKENI. The CDR3 extends over 11 amino acids.

The CDR3: CASSLLGFDYGYTF. CDR3 coding DNA: TGTGCCAGCAGTTTATTGGGATTTGACTATGGCTACACCTTC. The chain couples TRBV28 to TRBJ1-2; D not resolved. Trimming left V 1 base short and J 3 bases short, with 9 bases between. The CDR3 covers 14 residues. Germline V gene sequence: CDR1 MDHEN, CDR2 SYDVKM.

The V call is TRBV5-5, the J call TRBJ1-4; no definite D call. Per germline, CDR1 SGHKS and CDR2 YYEKEE (reference sequence). Trimming removed 4 bases at V and 8 bases at J, with 9 bases between. The CDR3 extends over 12 amino acids. CDR3 residues: CASSPLGEKLFF. CDR3 DNA sequence: TGTGCCAGCAGCCCGCTAGGGGAAAAACTGTTTTTT.

The chain employs TRBV7-2 and TRBJ1-5, with D possibly matching TRBD1 (6 bases). Trimming took off 5 bases at V and 0 bases at J, with 23 bases between the two ends. The CDR3 sequence is 19 residues long. Per the germline V gene, CDR1 is SGHTA and CDR2 is FQGNSA. CDR3 protein: CASSPGIKQGFYSNQPQHF. The CDR3 nucleotides are TGTGCCAGCAGCCCAGGGATAAAACAGGGTTTCTATAGCAATCAGCCCCAGCATTTT.

V and J are TRBV7-2 and TRBJ2-3, with 8 bases aligning to TRBD2. The CDR3 is 16 residues long. The germline gives CDR1 SGHTA, CDR2 FQGNSA. V lost 5 bases and J lost 5; bases outside the gene matches: 12. CDR3 nucleotide sequence: TGTGCCAGCAGCATACCCTCAGCGGGAGTAGGAGATACGCAGTATTTT. Its translation: CASSIPSAGVGDTQYF.

J is TRBJ2-3 and V is TRBV5-4; 12 bases are a match to TRBD2. The CDR3 consists of 16 residues. The V gene end was trimmed by 4 bases and the J gene end by 2 bases; junction bases not matched to a gene: 5. The germline CDR1 and CDR2 sequences are SGHNT and YYREEE (reference sequence). CDR3 bases: TGTGCCAGCAGCCCTAGACTAGCGGGAGCCACAGATACGCAGTATTTT. Amino acids: CASSPRLAGATDTQYF.

The V call is TRBV5-1, the J call TRBJ2-1; no clear D gene. With 2 bases removed from V and 0 bases from J, the gap between germline ends came to 12 bases. The length of the CDR3 is 16 residues. Germline CDR1 and CDR2: SGHRS and YFSETQ. The CDR3 protein is CASSLVSRSSYNEQFF. The CDR3 DNA follows: TGCGCCAGCAGCTTAGTATCAAGGAGCTCCTACAATGAGCAGTTCTTC.

The chain joins TRBV7-3 to TRBJ2-2; the D gene is possibly TRBD2 (5 bases). This CDR3 is 14 amino acids long. Trimming shortened V by 4 bases and J by 1 base, and 7 bases separated the two germline ends. Germline lookup yields CDR1 SGHTA and CDR2 FQGTGA. The CDR3 nucleotides are TGTGCCAGCAGCTCCGGACTGAACACCGGGGAGCTGTTTTTT. It codes for CASSSGLNTGELFF.